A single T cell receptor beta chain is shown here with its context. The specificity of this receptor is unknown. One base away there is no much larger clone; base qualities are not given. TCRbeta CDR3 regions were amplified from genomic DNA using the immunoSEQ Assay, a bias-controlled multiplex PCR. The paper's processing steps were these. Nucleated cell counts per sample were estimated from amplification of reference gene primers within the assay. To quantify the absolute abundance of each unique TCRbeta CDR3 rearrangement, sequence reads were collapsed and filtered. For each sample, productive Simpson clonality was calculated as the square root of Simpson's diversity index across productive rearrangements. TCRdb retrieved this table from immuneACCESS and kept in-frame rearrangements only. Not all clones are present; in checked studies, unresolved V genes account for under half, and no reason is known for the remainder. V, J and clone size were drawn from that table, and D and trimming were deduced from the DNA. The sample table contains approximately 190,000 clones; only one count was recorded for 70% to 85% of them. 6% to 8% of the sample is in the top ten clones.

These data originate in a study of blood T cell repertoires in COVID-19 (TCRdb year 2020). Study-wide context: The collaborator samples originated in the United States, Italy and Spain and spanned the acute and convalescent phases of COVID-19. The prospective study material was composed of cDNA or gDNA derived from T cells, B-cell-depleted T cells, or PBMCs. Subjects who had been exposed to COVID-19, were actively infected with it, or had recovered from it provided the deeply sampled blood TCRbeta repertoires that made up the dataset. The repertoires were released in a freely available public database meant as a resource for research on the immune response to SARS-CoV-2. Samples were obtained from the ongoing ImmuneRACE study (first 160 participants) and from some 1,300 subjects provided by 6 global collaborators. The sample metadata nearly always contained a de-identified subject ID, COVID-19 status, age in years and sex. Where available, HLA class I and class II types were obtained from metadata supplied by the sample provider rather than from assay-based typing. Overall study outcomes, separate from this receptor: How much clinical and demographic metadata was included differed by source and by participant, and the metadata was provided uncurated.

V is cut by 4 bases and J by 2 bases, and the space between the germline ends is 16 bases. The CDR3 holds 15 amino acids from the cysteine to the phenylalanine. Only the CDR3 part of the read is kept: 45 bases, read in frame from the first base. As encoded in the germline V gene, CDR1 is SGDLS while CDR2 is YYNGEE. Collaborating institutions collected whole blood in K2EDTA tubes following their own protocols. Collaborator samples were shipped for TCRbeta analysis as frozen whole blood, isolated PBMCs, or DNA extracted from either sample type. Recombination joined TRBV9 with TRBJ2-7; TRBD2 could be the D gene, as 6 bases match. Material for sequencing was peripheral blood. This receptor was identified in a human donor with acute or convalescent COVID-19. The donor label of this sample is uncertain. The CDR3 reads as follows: CASSPVPGDTYEQYF. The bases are TGTGCCAGCAGCCCCGTGCCGGGGGATACCTACGAGCAGTACTTC.